This T cell receptor (beta chain) was recovered during a study of shared clonotypes between healthy human individuals. Clones were sequenced by immunoSEQ multiplex PCR, and TCRdb holds only the in-frame ones, with some missing. This sample has approximately 2.3 million clones, with more than 80% found just once. This clone was observed once. This CDR3 comprises 17 residues. The trim removed 0 bases at V and 7 bases at J, leaving 11 bases unmatched. Germline assignment: CDR1 MNHEY and CDR2 SMNVEV (reference sequence). The chain recombines TRBV27 with TRBJ2-2; 7 bases are a match to TRBD2. The origin of this receptor is a man between 18 and 29 years old in good health. Some clones in this sample may be carry-over from other donors' samples. The sample consisted of naive CD4+ T cells from PBMCs. Subset specified: CD45RA+ positively selected. CDR3 amino acids: CASSLSRWEGIDGELFF. The CDR3 DNA reads TGTGCCAGCAGTTTATCGCGGTGGGAGGGAATTGACGGGGAGCTGTTTTTT.